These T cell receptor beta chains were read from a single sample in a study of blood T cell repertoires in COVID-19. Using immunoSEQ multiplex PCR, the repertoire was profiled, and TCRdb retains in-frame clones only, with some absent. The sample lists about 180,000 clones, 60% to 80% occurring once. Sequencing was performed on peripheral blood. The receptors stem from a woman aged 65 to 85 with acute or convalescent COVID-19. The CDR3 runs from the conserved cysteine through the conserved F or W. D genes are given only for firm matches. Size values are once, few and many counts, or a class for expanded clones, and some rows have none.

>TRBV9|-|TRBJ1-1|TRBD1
CASSVVTTGGLAFF
TGTGCCAGCAGCGTAGTGACGACAGGGGGCCTGGCTTTCTTT
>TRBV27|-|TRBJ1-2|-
CASSLSSQGNYGYTF
TGTGCCAGCAGTTTATCGTCTCAGGGTAACTATGGCTACACCTTC
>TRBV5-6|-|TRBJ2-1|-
CASSYFSSGSSYNEQFF
TGTGCCAGCAGCTATTTCTCGTCGGGTAGCTCCTACAATGAGCAGTTCTTC
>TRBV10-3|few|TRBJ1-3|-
CAIADSRNTIYF
TGTGCCATCGCGGACAGTAGAAACACCATATATTTT
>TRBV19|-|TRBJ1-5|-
CASRARGWQPQHF
TGTGCCAGTAGGGCGCGGGGCTGGCAGCCCCAGCATTTT
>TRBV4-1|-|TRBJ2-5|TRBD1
CASSLPGQGRETQYF
TGCGCCAGCAGCCTCCCGGGACAGGGGCGAGAGACCCAGTACTTC
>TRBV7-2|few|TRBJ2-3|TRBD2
CASSSRAGGPTDTQYF
TGTGCCAGCAGCTCTCGAGCGGGAGGACCCACAGATACGCAGTATTTT
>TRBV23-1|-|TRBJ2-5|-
CASSQSEPTNASETQYF
TGCGCCAGCAGTCAATCCGAGCCCACCAATGCCTCCGAGACCCAGTACTTC
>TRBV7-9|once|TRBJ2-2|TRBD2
CASSLGLAGGQTGELFF
TGTGCCAGCAGCTTGGGACTAGCGGGAGGGCAGACCGGGGAGCTGTTTTTT
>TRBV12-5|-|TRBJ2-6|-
CASGLANTGSGANVLTF
TGTGCTAGTGGTTTGGCCAATACAGGCTCCGGGGCCAACGTCCTGACTTTC
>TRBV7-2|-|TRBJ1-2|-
CASSLVRGGRGEANYGYTF
TGTGCCAGCAGCTTAGTGCGGGGGGGCAGGGGTGAAGCGAACTATGGCTACACCTTC
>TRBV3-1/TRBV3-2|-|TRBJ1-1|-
CASSQRGQGGSAFF
TGTGCCAGCAGCCAAAGGGGTCAGGGTGGTTCGGCTTTCTTT
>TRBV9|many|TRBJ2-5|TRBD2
CASSVGGTSGTRGETQYF
TGTGCCAGCAGCGTAGGCGGGACTAGCGGGACACGGGGAGAGACCCAGTACTTC
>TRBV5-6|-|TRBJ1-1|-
CASSRMGLTEAFF
TGTGCCAGCAGCCGTATGGGGCTCACTGAAGCTTTCTTT
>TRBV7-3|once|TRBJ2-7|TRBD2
CASSLNVAGVSEQYF
TGTGCCAGCAGCTTAAATGTAGCGGGAGTATCCGAGCAGTACTTC
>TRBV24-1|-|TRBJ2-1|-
CATSVGDSDEQFF
TGTGCCACCAGTGTCGGGGATTCGGATGAGCAGTTCTTC
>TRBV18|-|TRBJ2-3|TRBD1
CASADGTGSPDTQYF
TGTGCCAGCGCCGACGGGACAGGGTCACCAGATACGCAGTATTTT
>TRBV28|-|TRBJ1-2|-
CASSIGRASLYGYTF
TGTGCCAGCAGTATTGGGAGAGCTTCTCTCTATGGCTACACCTTC
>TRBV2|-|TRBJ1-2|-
CASRPGGNYGYTF
TGTGCCAGCAGGCCCGGGGGGAACTATGGCTACACCTTC
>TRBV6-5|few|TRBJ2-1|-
CASIRTRGPLGEQFF
TGTGCCAGCATTCGGACGCGGGGACCCCTCGGTGAGCAGTTCTTC
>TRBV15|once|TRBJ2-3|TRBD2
CATSSLVAGGTDTQYF
TGTGCCACCAGCAGTCTCGTAGCGGGAGGAACAGATACGCAGTATTTT
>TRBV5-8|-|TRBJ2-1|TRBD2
CASSREGFGNEQFF
TGTGCCAGCAGTCGGGAGGGATTCGGCAATGAGCAGTTCTTC
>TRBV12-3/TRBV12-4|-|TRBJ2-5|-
CASSQGHQETQYF
TGTGCCAGCAGTCAGGGACATCAAGAGACCCAGTACTTC
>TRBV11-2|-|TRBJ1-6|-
CASSLLWLKESSDSPLHF
TGTGCCAGCAGCTTATTGTGGTTGAAGGAGAGTTCGGATTCACCCCTCCACTTT
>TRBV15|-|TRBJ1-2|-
CATSRVLGGGADGYTF
TGTGCCACCAGCAGAGTACTAGGTGGGGGGGCCGATGGCTACACCTTC
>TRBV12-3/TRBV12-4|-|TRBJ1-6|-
CASTSDKTLHF
TGTGCCAGCACCTCGGACAAAACCCTCCACTTT
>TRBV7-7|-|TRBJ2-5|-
CASSRGLQETQYF
TGTGCCAGCAGCCGGGGACTGCAAGAGACCCAGTACTTC
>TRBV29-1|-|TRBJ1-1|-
CSVEGPGIGTEAFF
TGCAGCGTTGAAGGCCCAGGGATCGGCACTGAAGCTTTCTTT
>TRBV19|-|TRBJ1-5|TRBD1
CASSFGTGGQPQHF
TGTGCCAGTAGTTTCGGGACAGGGGGTCAGCCCCAGCATTTT
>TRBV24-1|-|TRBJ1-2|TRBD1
CATSTGSVNGYTF
TGTGCCACCTCGACAGGGAGTGTAAATGGCTACACCTTC
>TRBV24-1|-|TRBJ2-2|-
CATRQEGTANTGELFF
TGTGCCACCCGGCAGGAGGGGACTGCCAACACCGGGGAGCTGTTTTTT
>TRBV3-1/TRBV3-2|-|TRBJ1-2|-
CASSPFQQSSYGYTF
TGTGCCAGCAGTCCCTTTCAGCAGTCTAGCTATGGCTACACCTTC
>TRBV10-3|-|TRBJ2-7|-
CAISGAGMRYEQYF
TGTGCCATCAGTGGTGCAGGGATGCGCTACGAGCAGTACTTC
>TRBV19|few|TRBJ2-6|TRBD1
CASSIAETGPNVLTF
TGTGCCAGTAGTATAGCCGAGACAGGGCCCAACGTCCTGACTTTC
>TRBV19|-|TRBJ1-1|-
CASSVQGSRTEAFF
TGTGCCAGTAGTGTACAGGGTAGCCGCACTGAAGCTTTCTTT
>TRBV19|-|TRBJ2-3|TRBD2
CASSVGVLAGGGTDTQYF
TGTGCCAGTAGTGTCGGGGTTCTAGCGGGCGGGGGCACAGATACGCAGTATTTT
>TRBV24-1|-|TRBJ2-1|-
CATSTSSYNEQFF
TGTGCCACCAGTACAAGCTCCTACAATGAGCAGTTCTTC
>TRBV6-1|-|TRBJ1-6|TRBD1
CASSDGARGLGWSSPLHF
TGTGCCAGCAGTGATGGGGCCAGGGGGTTAGGGTGGAGTTCACCCCTCCACTTT
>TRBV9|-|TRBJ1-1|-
CASSGSVNTEAFF
TGTGCCAGCAGCGGGTCGGTGAACACTGAAGCTTTCTTT
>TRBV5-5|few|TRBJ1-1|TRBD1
CASSSALGTGGTEAFF
TGTGCCAGCAGCTCAGCCCTCGGGACAGGGGGCACTGAAGCTTTCTTT
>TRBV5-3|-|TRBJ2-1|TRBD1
CARSPAGTGIRFF
TGTGCCAGAAGCCCCGCCGGGACAGGGATTCGGTTCTTC
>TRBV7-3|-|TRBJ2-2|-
CASSLYNTGELFF
TGTGCCAGCAGCTTATATAACACCGGGGAGCTGTTTTTT
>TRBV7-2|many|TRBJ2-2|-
CASSAAGLYANTGELFF
TGTGCCAGCAGCGCCGCGGGTCTTTACGCGAACACCGGGGAGCTGTTTTTT
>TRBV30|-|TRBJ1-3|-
CAWSAPTGSGNTIYF
TGTGCCTGGAGTGCCCCGACAGGCTCTGGAAACACCATATATTTT